Listed here is a single T cell receptor (beta chain). No antigen is known for it. The CDR3 spans 15 residues. This sample is part of a study of CD8+ T cells in alopecia areata. Study-wide results and limits: For patients receiving tofacitinib, scalp clonality and expanded CD8+ clones among the top 100 significantly decreased. Persistence in scalp and blood during tofacitinib was observed for many expanded lesional clones.

The treatment was: oral pan-JAK inhibitor, 5-10 mg twice daily. Collected material from alopecia areata patients comprised lesional scalp punch biopsies and peripheral blood. Sequencing used cDNA as its template, made by extracting RNA and reverse transcribing it. Sequenced by immunoSEQ multiplex PCR; TCRdb stores in-frame clones only, minus some. Counted here are 150,000 to 200,000 clones, about three fifths occurring once; the ten biggest clones make up about 1.3%. This sequence was found in a human donor with alopecia areata. Sequenced here: CD4+ T cells sorted from blood, sampled at week 49, from a patient treated with tofacitinib. The V call is TRBV21-1, the J call TRBJ1-5. TRBV21-1 is listed as a pseudogene. The CDR3 reads CASSTMKYSNQPQHF. The CDR3 DNA is TGTGCCAGCAGCACCATGAAATATAGCAATCAGCCCCAGCATTTT.